Included here is one TCR beta chain sequence, with context. This entry comes from a study of tumor-infiltrating lymphocytes in localized non-small cell lung cancer. In germline, CDR1 is SGHAT, CDR2 FQNNGV. The CDR3 runs to 13 residues. V gave up 3 bases and J gave up 2 bases; unmatched junction bases: 0. Repertoires were generated with immunoSEQ multiplex PCR, while TCRdb's copy carries only in-frame clones and drops some. The sample yields tens of thousands of clones, 70% to 80% seen once. The TCR originated in a human donor with non-small cell lung cancer. The rearrangement links TRBV11-2 to TRBJ1-2; the match to TRBD1 covers 7 bases. Specimen: lung tumor tissue. Here the CDR3 reads CASSLGQNYGYTF. Here the CDR3 DNA reads TGTGCCAGCAGCTTGGGACAGAACTATGGCTACACCTTC.